This TCR beta chain was recorded in a study of response to subunit inactivated influenza vaccine. The CDR3 has 17 amino acids. V dropped 0 bases and J dropped 0; count of bases not matched to a gene: 3. Germline-derived CDR1 and CDR2 are LGHNA and YNFKEQ. This clonotype was counted a few times. The antigen is undetermined. Findings and caveats of the study: A suggestion made by the authors is that each seasonal influenza vaccination recruits few new T cells.

TCRdb itself ran the RT-PCR reads through MiXCR, one entry per CDR3 protein. The sample has 800,000 or so distinct CDR3 sequences, 21% seen once. This sample comprised PBMCs from blood, obtained 5 days after vaccination. The clonotype originates from a man between 50 and 59 years old who received an inactivated influenza vaccine. V gene TRBV4-2 combines with J gene TRBJ2-1; 9 nucleotides align to TRBD1. The CDR3 DNA reads as TGTGCCAGCAGCCAAGATGGGACAGGGATCTCCTACAATGAGCAGTTCTTC. Translating it yields CASSQDGTGISYNEQFF.